This TCR beta chain was captured by sequencing in a study of early T cells in non-severe SARS-CoV-2 infection. The library protocol tagged individual cDNA molecules with unique molecular identifiers. TCRdb itself ran the 5' RACE reads through MiXCR, one entry per CDR3 protein. The data contain tens of thousands of distinct CDR3 sequences, about a tenth of them singletons. This clonotype has a count of ten or more. The target antigen is unknown. Study-level results: Anti-spike CD8 responses were favored by VDJdb matching, which missed private and CD4 specificities.

The V end was cut by 4 bases, the J end by 2 bases, with 9 bases between. CDR1 SQVTM and CDR2 ANQGSEA come from the germline V gene. The CDR3 totals 12 residues. The TCR originated in an adult who was a healthcare worker with PCR-confirmed SARS-CoV-2 infection or an uninfected control (not recorded which). The sample taken for sequencing was whole blood. The J gene is TRBJ2-7, the V gene TRBV29-1; D possibly uses TRBD1 or TRBD2 (5 bases each). CDR3 residues: CSVGQGAYEQYF. The CDR3 DNA follows: TGCAGCGTTGGGCAGGGAGCCTACGAGCAGTACTTC.